The sequence of this T cell receptor (beta chain) was determined in a study of T cell changes during pregnancy in multiple sclerosis. This clone has more than one count but fewer than ten. TCRdb's table, derived via immunoSEQ multiplex PCR, lists solely in-frame clones and lacks some. The table has roughly 44,000 clones, around 90% seen once. This receptor was obtained from a female donor in good health, enrolled as a control in a pregnancy study. The sample was CD8+ T cells from peripheral blood mononuclear cells, taken after pregnancy.

CDR3 amino acids: CASSLGSGGTWGYTF. The CDR3 region has the DNA TGTGCCAGCAGCTTAGGGTCAGGGGGGACGTGGGGCTACACCTTC. This chain links TRBV7-9 with TRBJ1-2; 7 bases fit TRBD1. V trimming: 1 base; J trimming: 8 bases; junction bases outside the gene matches: 10. The CDR3 is made up of 15 amino acids. Germline V gene data show CDR1 as SEHNR and CDR2 as FQNEAQ (reference sequence).